The next 7 T cell receptor beta chains were all read from a single sample in a study of blood T cell repertoires in COVID-19. Produced via immunoSEQ multiplex PCR; TCRdb's table is partial and in-frame only. The sample lists tens of thousands of clones, about nine tenths occurring once. The sample comprised peripheral blood. These receptors were collected from an older man with active or convalescent COVID-19.

This clone showed up just once. J is TRBJ2-2 and V is TRBV15; D is unclear. The CDR3 spans 14 residues. V was trimmed by 0 bases and J by 7 bases, leaving 9 bases between them. Germline V gene sequence: CDR1 LNHNV, CDR2 YYDKDF (reference sequence). The CDR3 loop reads CATSREQNVGELFF. Here the CDR3 DNA reads TGTGCCACCAGCAGAGAACAAAACGTCGGGGAGCTGTTTTTT.

The chain joins TRBV28 to TRBJ1-1; TRBD1 aligns across 7 bases. Germline V CDR1 and CDR2: MDHEN, SYDVKM. This CDR3 is 13 amino acids long. The V segment lost 4 bases and the J segment 1 base; nucleotides outside the gene matches: 0. CDR3 in amino acids: CASSYRGNTEAFF. CDR3 in DNA: TGTGCCAGCAGTTACAGGGGGAACACTGAAGCTTTCTTT.

CDR3 protein: CASRGQGARIFDSGQETQYF. Written as DNA, the CDR3 is TGTGCCAGCCGGGGACAGGGGGCGCGAATTTTCGATAGTGGGCAAGAGACCCAGTACTTC. This rearrangement joins TRBV19 to TRBJ2-5, with TRBD1 identical over 12 bases. With V trimmed by 9 bases and J by 2 bases, 22 bases remained unmatched. CDR1 is LNHDA and CDR2 is SQIVND in the germline V gene (reference sequence). The CDR3 has 20 residues.

DNA for the CDR3: TGTGCCAGCAGCCGACAACAGGGGTTCGCCGGGGAGCTGTTTTTT. Protein product: CASSRQQGFAGELFF. The chain has TRBV14 and TRBJ2-2; 7 bases are shared with TRBD1. The ends lost 4 bases at V and 6 bases at J; junction bases unmatched: 8. The germline gives CDR1 SGHDN, CDR2 FVKESK. The CDR3 is made up of 15 amino acids. The variable domain in full, completed from reference TRBV14 and TRBJ2-2, reads EAGVTQFPSHSVIEKGQTVTLRCDPISGHDNLYWYRRVMGKEIKFLLHFVKESKQDESGMPNNRFLAERTGGTYSTLKVQPAELEDSGVYFCASSRQQGFAGELFFGEGSRLTVL.

This sequence joins TRBV19 and TRBJ2-5, with D unresolved. The CDR3 spans 14 residues. The V gene lost 1 base and the J gene lost 2 bases, with 8 bases spanning the gap. CDR1 and CDR2 from the germline V gene are LNHDA and SQIVND (reference sequence). CDR3 in DNA: TGTGCCAGTAGTATAGGGGCAGGTCAAGAGACCCAGTACTTC. This gives the protein CASSIGAGQETQYF.

The rearrangement links TRBV7-2 to TRBJ1-2; 9 nucleotides agree with TRBD1. The germline V gene encodes CDR1 SGHTA and CDR2 FQGNSA. This CDR3 has 13 amino acids. With 4 bases clipped from V and 3 bases from J, the junction kept 0 bases outside the gene matches. CDR3 nucleotide sequence: TGTGCCAGCAGCTGGGACAGGGACTATGGCTACACCTTC. Translation gives CASSWDRDYGYTF.

The V gene is TRBV3-1 (or the pseudogene TRBV3-2), the J gene TRBJ2-7; 11 bases fit TRBD2. The CDR3 is made up of 14 amino acids. The V and J ends lost 4 bases and 7 bases, in that order; junction bases with no gene match: 6. From germline, CDR1 is LGHDT and CDR2 YNNKEL (reference sequence). CDR3 in DNA: TGTGCCAGCAGCCTGGGACTAGCGGTTGGGGAGCAGTACTTC. The encoded protein is CASSLGLAVGEQYF.